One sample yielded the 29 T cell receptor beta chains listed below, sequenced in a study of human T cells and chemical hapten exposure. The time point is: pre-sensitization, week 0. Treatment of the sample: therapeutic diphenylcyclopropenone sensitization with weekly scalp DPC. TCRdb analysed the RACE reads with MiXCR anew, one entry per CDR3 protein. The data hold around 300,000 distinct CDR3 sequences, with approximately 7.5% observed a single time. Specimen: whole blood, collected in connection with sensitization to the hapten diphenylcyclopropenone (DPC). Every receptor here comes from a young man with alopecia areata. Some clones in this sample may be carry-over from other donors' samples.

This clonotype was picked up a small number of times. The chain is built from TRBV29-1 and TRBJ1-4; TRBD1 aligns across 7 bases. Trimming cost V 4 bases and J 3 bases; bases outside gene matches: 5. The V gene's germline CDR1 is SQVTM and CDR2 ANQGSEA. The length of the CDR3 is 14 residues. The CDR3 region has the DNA TGCAGCGTTGCGGGTGACAGGGCTAATGAAAAACTGTTTTTT. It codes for CSVAGDRANEKLFF.

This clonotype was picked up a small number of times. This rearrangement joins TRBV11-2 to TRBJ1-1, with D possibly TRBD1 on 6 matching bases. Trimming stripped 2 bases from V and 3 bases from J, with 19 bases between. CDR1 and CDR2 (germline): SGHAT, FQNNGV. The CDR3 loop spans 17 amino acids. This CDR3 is CASSLRSGAALYTEAFF. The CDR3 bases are TGTGCCAGCAGCTTACGATCGGGGGCGGCTTTGTACACTGAAGCTTTCTTT.

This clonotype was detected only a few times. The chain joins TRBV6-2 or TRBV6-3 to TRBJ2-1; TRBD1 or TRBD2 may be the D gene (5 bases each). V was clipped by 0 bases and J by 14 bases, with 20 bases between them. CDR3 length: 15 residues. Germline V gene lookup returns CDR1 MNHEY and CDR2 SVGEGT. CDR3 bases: TGTGCCAGCAGTTACTCACCGGACTTATCACTAGGGGAGTTCTTC. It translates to CASSYSPDLSLGEFF.

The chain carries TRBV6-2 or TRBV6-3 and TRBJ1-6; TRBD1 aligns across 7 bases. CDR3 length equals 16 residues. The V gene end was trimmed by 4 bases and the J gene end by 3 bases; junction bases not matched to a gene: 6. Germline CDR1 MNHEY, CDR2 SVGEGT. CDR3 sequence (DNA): TGTGCCAGCAGTTTCGACAGGGCCTTCTATAATTCACCCCTCCACTTT. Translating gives CASSFDRAFYNSPLHF.

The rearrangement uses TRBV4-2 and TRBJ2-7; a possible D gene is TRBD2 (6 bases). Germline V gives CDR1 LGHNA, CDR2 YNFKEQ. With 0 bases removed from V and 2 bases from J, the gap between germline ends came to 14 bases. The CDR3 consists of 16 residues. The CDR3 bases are TGTGCCAGCAGCCAAGAATGGTCGACTAGACCCTACGAGCAGTACTTC. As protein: CASSQEWSTRPYEQYF.

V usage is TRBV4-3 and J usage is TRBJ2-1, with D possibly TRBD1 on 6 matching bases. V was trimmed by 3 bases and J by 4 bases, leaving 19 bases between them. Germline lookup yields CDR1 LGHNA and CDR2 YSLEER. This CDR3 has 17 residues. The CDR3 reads CASSQVSGVRGYNEQFF. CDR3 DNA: TGCGCCAGCAGCCAGGTCTCAGGGGTTAGGGGATACAATGAGCAGTTCTTC.

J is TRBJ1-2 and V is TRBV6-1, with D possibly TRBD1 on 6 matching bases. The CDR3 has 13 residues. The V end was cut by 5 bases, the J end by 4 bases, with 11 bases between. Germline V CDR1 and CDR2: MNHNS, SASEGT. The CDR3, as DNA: TGTGCCAGCAGTACAGGGTTAAGCTATGGCTACACCTTC. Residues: CASSTGLSYGYTF.

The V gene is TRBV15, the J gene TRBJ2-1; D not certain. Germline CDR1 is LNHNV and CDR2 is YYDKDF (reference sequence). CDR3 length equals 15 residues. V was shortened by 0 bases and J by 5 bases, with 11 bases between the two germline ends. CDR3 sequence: CATSREQGPHNEQFF. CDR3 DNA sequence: TGTGCCACCAGCAGAGAACAAGGGCCCCACAATGAGCAGTTCTTC.

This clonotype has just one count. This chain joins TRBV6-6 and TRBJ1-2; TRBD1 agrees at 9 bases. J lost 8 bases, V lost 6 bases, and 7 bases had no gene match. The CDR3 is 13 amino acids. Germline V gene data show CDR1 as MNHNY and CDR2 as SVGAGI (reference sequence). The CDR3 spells CASRGQGLNGYTF. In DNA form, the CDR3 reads TGTGCCAGCAGGGGACAGGGACTTAACGGCTACACCTTC.

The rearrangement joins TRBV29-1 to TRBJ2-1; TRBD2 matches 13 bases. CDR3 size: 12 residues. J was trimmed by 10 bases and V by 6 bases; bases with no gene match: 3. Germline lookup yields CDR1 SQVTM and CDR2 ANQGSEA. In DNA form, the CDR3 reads TGCAGCGTGACTAGCGGGGGGACCGAGCAGTTCTTC. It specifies CSVTSGGTEQFF.

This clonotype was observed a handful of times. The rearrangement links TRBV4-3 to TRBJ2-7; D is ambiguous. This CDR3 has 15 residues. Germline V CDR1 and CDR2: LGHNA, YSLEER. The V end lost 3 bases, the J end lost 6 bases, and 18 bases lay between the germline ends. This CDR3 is CASSHARVVGSEQYF. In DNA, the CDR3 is TGCGCCAGCAGCCATGCCCGGGTTGTGGGTTCCGAGCAGTACTTC.

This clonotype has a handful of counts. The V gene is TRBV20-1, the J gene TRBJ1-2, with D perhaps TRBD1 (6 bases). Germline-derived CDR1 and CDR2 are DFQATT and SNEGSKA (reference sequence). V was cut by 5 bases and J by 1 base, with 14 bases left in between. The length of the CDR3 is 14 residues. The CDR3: CSAPPTGINYGYTF. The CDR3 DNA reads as TGCAGTGCTCCACCGACAGGAATTAACTATGGCTACACCTTC.

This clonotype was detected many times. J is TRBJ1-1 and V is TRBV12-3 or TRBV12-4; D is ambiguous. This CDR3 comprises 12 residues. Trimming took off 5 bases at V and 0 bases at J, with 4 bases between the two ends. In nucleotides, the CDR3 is TGTGCCAGCAGTACTTTGAACACTGAAGCTTTCTTT. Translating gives CASSTLNTEAFF.

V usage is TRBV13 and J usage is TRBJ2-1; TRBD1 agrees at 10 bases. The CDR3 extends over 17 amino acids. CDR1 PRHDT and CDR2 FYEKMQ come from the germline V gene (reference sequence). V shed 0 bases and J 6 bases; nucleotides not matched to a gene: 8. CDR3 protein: CASSLGLGTGVSNEQFF. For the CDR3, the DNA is TGTGCCAGCAGCTTAGGCCTCGGGACAGGGGTCTCCAATGAGCAGTTCTTC.

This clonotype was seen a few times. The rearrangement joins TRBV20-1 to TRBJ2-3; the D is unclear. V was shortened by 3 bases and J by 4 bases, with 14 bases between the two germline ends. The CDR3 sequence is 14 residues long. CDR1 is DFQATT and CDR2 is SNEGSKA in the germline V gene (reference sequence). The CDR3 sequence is CSASARWSADTQYF. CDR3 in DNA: TGCAGTGCTAGCGCGCGGTGGTCTGCAGATACGCAGTATTTT.

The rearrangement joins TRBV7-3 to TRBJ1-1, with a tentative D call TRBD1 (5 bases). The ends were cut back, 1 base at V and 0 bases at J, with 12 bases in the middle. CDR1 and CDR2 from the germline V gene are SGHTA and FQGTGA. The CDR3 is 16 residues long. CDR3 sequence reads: CASSLRGTALNTEAFF. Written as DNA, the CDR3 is TGTGCCAGCAGCTTAAGGGGGACGGCCTTGAACACTGAAGCTTTCTTT.

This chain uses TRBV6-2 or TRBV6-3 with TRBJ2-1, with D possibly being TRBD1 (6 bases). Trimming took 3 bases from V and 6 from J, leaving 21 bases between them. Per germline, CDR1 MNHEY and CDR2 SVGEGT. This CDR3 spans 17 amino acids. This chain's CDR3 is CASSYTSEGVHVNEQFF. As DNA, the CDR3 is TGTGCCAGCAGTTATACTAGTGAGGGGGTACACGTCAATGAGCAGTTCTTC.

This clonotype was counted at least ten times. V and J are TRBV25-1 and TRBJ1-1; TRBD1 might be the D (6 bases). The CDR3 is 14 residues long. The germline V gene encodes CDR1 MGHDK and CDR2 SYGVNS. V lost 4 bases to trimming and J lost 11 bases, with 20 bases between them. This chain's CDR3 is CASSVPGLGGGAFF. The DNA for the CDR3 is TGTGCCAGCAGTGTCCCCGGACTCGGAGGGGGGGCTTTCTTT.

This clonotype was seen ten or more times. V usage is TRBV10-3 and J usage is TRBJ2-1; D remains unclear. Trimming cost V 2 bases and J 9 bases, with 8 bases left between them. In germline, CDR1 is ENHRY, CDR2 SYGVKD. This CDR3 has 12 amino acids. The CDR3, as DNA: TGTGCCATCAGTGAGGGCCTTATTGAGCAGTTCTTC. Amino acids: CAISEGLIEQFF.

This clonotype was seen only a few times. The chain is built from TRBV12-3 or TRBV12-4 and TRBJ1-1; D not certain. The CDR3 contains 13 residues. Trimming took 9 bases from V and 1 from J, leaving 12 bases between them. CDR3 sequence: CASDGLGNTEAFF. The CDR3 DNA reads TGTGCCAGTGATGGGTTGGGGAACACTGAAGCTTTCTTT.

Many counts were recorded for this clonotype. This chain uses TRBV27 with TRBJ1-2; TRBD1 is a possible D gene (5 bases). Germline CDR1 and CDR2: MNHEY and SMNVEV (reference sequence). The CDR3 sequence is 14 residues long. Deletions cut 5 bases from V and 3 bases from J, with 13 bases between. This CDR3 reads CASSRRVGDYGYTF. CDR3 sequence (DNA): TGTGCCAGCAGTCGCCGCGTAGGGGACTATGGCTACACCTTC.

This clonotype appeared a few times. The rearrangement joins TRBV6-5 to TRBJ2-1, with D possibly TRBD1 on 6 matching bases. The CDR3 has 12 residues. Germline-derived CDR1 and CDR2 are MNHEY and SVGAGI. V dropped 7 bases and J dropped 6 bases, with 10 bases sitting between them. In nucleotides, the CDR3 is TGTGCCAGCACCGGGACACGCAATGAGCAGTTCTTC. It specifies CASTGTRNEQFF.

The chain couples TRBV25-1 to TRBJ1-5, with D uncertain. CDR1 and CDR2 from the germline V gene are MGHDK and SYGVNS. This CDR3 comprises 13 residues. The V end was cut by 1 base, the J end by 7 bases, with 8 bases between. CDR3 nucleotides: TGTGCCAGCAGTGAATCGGTCTCCCAGCCCCAGCATTTT. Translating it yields CASSESVSQPQHF. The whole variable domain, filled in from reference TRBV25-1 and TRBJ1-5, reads EADIYQTPRYLVIGTGKKITLECSQTMGHDKMYWYQQDPGMELHLIHYSYGVNSTEKGDLSSESTVSRIRTEHFPLTLESARPSHTSQYLCASSESVSQPQHFGDGTRLSIL.

CDR3 nucleotides: TGTGCCAGCAGCGGGGACAGGAACCCTGGAAACACCATATATTTT. This codes for CASSGDRNPGNTIYF. V usage is TRBV7-8 and J usage is TRBJ1-3, with TRBD1 identical over 8 bases. CDR3 length: 15 residues. J gave up 2 bases and V 5 bases, and 5 bases lay outside the gene matches. Germline V gene sequence: CDR1 SGHVS, CDR2 FQNEAQ.

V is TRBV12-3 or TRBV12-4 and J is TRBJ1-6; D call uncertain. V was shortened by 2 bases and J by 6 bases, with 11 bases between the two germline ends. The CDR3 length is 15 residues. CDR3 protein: CASSLSGVRNSPLHF. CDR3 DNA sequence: TGTGCCAGCAGTTTATCAGGTGTTCGTAATTCACCCCTCCACTTT.

In DNA form, the CDR3 reads TGTGCCAGCAGTGAAGTTCCGGGTTCAAACTATGGCTACACCTTC. Translated, it gives CASSEVPGSNYGYTF. The chain links TRBV6-1 to TRBJ1-2; D call uncertain. V dropped 1 base and J dropped 2 bases, with 11 bases sitting between them. Germline CDR1 and CDR2: MNHNS and SASEGT. The CDR3 extends over 15 amino acids.

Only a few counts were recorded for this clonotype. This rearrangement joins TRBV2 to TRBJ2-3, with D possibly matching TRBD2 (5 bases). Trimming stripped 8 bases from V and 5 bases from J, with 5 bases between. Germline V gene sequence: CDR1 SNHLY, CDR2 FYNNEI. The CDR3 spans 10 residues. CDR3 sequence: CASEGDTQYF. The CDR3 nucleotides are TGTGCCAGCGAGGGAGATACGCAGTATTTT.

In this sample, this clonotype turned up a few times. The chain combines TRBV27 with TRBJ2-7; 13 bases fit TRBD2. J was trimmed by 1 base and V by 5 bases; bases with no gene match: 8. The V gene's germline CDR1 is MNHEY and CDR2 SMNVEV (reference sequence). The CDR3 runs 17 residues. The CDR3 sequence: CASSDLLAGGPSYEQYF. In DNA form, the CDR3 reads TGTGCCAGCAGTGATCTACTAGCGGGGGGGCCTTCCTACGAGCAGTACTTC.

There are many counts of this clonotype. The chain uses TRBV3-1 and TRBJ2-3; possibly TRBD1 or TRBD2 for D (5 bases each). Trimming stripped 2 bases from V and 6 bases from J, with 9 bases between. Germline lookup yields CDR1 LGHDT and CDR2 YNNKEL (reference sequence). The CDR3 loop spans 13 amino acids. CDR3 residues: CASSQFWGDTQYF. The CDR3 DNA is TGTGCCAGCAGCCAATTTTGGGGGGATACGCAGTATTTT.